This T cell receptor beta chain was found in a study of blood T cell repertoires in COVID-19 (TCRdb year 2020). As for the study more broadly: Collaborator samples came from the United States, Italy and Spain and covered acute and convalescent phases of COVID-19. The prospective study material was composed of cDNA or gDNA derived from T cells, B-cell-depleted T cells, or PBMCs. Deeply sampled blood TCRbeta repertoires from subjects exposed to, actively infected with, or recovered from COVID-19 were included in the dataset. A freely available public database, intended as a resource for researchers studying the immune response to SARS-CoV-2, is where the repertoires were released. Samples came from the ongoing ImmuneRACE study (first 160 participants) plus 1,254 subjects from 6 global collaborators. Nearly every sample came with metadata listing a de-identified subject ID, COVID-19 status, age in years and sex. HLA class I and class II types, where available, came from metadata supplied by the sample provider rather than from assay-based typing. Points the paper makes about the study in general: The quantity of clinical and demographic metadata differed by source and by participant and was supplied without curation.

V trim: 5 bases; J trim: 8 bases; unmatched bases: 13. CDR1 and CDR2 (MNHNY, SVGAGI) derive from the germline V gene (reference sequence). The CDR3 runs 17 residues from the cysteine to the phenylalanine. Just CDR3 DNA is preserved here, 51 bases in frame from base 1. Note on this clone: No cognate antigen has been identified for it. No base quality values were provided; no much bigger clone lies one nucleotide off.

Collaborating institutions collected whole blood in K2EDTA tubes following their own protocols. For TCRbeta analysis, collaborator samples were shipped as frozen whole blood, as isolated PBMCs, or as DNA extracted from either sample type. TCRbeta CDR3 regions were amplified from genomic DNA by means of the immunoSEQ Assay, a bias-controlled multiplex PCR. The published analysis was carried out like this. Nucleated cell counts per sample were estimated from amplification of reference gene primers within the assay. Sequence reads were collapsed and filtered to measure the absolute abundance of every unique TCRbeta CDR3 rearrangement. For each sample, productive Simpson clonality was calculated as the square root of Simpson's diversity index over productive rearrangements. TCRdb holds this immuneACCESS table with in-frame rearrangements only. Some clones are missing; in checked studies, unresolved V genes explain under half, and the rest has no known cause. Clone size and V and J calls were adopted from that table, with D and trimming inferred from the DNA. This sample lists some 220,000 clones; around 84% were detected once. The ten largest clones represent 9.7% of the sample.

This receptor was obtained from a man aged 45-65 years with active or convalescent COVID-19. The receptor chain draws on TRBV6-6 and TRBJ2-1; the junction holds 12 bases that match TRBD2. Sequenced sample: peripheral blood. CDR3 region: CASSPRLAGEVKDEQFF. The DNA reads TGTGCCAGCAGTCCTCGACTAGCGGGAGAGGTCAAGGATGAGCAGTTCTTC.